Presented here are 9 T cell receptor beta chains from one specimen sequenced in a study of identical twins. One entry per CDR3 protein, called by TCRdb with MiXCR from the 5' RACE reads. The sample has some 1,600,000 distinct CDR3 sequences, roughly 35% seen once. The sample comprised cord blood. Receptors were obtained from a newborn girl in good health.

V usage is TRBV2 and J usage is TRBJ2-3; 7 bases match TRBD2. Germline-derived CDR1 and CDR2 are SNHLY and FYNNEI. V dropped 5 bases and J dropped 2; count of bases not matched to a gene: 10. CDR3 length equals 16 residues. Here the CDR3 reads CASSSNLAVDTDTQYF. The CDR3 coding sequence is TGTGCCAGCAGTTCAAATCTAGCGGTCGACACAGATACGCAGTATTTT. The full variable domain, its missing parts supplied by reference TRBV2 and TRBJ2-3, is EPEVTQTPSHQVTQMGQEVILRCVPISNHLYFYWYRQILGQKVEFLVSFYNNEISEKSEIFDDQFSVERPDGSNFTLKIRSTKLEDSAMYFCASSSNLAVDTDTQYFGPGTRLTVL.

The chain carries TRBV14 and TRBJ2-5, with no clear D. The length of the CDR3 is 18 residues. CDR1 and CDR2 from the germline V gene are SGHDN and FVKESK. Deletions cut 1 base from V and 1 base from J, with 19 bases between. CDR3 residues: CASSQGYIGRLGQETQYF. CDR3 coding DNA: TGTGCCAGCAGCCAAGGGTATATTGGGCGGCTAGGCCAAGAGACCCAGTACTTC.

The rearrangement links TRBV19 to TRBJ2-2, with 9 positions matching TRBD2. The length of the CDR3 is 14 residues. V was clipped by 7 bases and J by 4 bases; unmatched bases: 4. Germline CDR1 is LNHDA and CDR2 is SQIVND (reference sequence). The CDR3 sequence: CASMRRGGTGELFF. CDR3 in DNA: TGTGCCAGTATGAGGCGGGGGGGCACCGGGGAGCTGTTTTTT.

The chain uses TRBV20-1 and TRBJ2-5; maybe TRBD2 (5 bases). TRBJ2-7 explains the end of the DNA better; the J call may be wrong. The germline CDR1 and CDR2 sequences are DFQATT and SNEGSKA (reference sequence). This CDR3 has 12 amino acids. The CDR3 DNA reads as TGCTCCGCCGACGGTAGCGCGTACGAGCAGTACTTC. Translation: CSADGSAYEQYF.

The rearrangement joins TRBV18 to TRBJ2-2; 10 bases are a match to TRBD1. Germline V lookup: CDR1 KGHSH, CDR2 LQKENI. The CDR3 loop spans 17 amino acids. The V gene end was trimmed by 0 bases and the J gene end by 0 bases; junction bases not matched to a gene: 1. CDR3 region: CASSPPGQGTNTGELFF. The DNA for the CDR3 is TGTGCCAGCTCACCACCGGGACAGGGGACGAACACCGGGGAGCTGTTTTTT.

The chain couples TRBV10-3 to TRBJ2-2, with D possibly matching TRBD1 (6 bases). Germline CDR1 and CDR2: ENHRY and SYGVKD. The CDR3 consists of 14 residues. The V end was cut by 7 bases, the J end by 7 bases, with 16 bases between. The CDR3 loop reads CAINTQGIGGELFF. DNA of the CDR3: TGTGCCATCAACACTCAGGGGATTGGCGGGGAGCTGTTTTTT.

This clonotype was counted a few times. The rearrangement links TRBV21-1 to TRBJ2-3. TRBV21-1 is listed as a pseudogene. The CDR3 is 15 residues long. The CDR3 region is CASSNNDESTDTQYF. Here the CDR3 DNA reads TGTGCCAGCAGCAATAACGATGAGTCCACAGATACGCAGTATTTT.

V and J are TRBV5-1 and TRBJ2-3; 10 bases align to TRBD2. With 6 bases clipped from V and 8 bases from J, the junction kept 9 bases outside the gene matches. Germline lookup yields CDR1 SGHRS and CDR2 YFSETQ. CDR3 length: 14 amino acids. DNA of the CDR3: TGCGCCAGCATACCCAGCCTAGCGGGAGCTACGCAGTATTTT. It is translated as CASIPSLAGATQYF.

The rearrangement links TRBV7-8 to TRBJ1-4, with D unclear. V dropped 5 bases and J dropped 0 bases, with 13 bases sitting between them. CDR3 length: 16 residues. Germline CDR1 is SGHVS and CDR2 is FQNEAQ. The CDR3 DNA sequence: TGTGCCAGCAGCCCTCTGGTGGGGTCAACTAATGAAAAACTGTTTTTT. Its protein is CASSPLVGSTNEKLFF.